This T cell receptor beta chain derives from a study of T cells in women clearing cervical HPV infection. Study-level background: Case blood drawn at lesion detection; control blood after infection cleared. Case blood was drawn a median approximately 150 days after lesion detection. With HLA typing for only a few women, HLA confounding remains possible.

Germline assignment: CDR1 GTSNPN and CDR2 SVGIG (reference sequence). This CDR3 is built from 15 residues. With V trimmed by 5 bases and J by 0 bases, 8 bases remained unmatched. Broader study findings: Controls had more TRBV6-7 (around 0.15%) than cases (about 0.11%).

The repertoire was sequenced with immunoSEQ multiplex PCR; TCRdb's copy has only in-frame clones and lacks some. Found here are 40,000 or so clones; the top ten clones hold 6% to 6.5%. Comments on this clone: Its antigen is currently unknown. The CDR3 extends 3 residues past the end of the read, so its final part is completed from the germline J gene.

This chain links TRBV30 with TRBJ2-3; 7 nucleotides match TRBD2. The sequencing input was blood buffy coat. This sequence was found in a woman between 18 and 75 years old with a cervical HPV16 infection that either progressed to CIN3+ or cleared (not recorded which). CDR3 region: CAWDAGGGSTDTQYF. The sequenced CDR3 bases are TGTGCCTGGGACGCTGGGGGGGGGAGCACAGATACG.